This is a list of T cell receptor beta chains from one sample in a study of blood T cells in healthy people across ages. TCRdb re-analysed the 5' RACE reads in MiXCR, keeping a single row per CDR3 protein. The sample lists 1.5 million to 2 million distinct CDR3 sequences; just under 50% were seen once. Sequenced sample: blood. All receptors derive from a woman between 40 and 50 years old in good health. CDR3s include the opening cysteine and the closing phenylalanine or tryptophan.

j_gene,v_gene,CDR3aa
TRBJ1-2,TRBV6-5,CASRSGQANYGYTF
TRBJ2-1,TRBV27,CASSLYLAGPRGNEQFF
TRBJ1-5,TRBV7-9,CASSLSNQPQHF
NA,TRBV29-1,CSELEGNRGTQYF
TRBJ2-7,TRBV28,CASSLGWEEAYEQYF
TRBJ2-5,TRBV7-8,CASSLYLADTEYF
TRBJ2-5,TRBV20-1,CSASWASGIQETQYF
NA,TRBV5-1,CASSLLGTSGGESNIQYF
TRBJ1-4,TRBV5-1,CASSGTTNEKLFF
TRBJ2-1,TRBV9,CARTRDRGHNEQFF
TRBJ2-1,TRBV13,CASSSWDTRGDNEQFF
TRBJ2-3,TRBV7-2,CASSLASSIGTDTQYF
TRBJ2-5,TRBV3-1,CASSPGDPGLPTETQYF
TRBJ2-7,TRBV29-1,CSVEDLSGSSYEQYF
TRBJ2-1,TRBV6-5,CASSRPTGGSRQFF
TRBJ2-1,TRBV21-1,CAGADNWGRRVNEQFF
TRBJ2-7,TRBV10-3,CAISDGTPSSYEQYF